These T cell receptor beta chains were read from a single sample in a study of cytomegalovirus exposure and HLA in healthy donors. Produced via immunoSEQ multiplex PCR; TCRdb's table is partial and in-frame only. The sample lists some 150,000 clones, 84% occurring once. Sequenced input: PBMCs. These receptors all come from a boy younger than 10 in good health and CMV-seronegative. Each CDR3 is given with its conserved first and last residue. D genes are given only for firm matches. A row's size may be missing; if present it is once, few, many or a size class.

>TRBJ1-5|TRBV18|NA|NA|15
CASSLTPSSNQPQHF
TGTGCCAGCTCACTTACACCTTCTAGCAATCAGCCCCAGCATTTT
>TRBJ1-1|TRBV6-5|few|TRBD1|13
CASSRQGATEAFF
TGTGCCAGCAGCAGACAGGGGGCCACTGAAGCTTTCTTT
>TRBJ1-3|TRBV28|once|NA|14
CASSPSPQGNTIYF
TGTGCCAGCAGTCCATCCCCCCAGGGAAACACCATATATTTT
>TRBJ2-3|TRBV12-5|once|NA|14
CASGWPGAGDTQYF
TGTGCTAGTGGTTGGCCAGGGGCAGGTGATACGCAGTATTTT
>TRBJ1-2|TRBV7-3|NA|TRBD1|13
CASSRNRGYGYTF
TGTGCCAGCAGCCGTAACAGGGGATACGGCTACACCTTC
>TRBJ2-1|TRBV2|NA|TRBD2|15
CAGSDGLAGGNEQFF
TGTGCCGGCAGTGACGGACTAGCGGGGGGCAATGAGCAGTTCTTC
>TRBJ2-2|TRBV7-9|NA|NA|17
CASSLAMQGLDTGELFF
TGTGCCAGCAGCTTAGCTATGCAGGGGCTCGACACCGGGGAGCTGTTTTTT
>TRBJ2-5|TRBV7-9|NA|TRBD1|12
CAPKGACETQYF
TGTGCCCCGAAGGGGGCATGCGAGACCCAGTACTTC
>TRBJ1-2|TRBV10-3|once|NA|14
CAIRSSGDNYGYTF
TGTGCCATCAGGAGTTCAGGGGATAACTATGGCTACACCTTC
>TRBJ2-3|TRBV10-2|NA|NA|15
CATEGKTGGTDTQYF
TGCGCCACCGAGGGTAAGACAGGCGGCACAGATACGCAGTATTTT
>TRBJ2-5|TRBV6-1|NA|NA|13
CASSGTGLETQYF
TGTGCCAGCAGTGGAACAGGGTTAGAGACCCAGTACTTC
>TRBJ1-2|TRBV19|NA|NA|13
CASSISGRASYTF
TGTGCCAGTAGTATATCGGGCAGGGCAAGCTACACCTTC
>TRBJ2-5|TRBV4-3|few|TRBD2|16
CASSQDRLAGRETQYF
TGCGCCAGCAGCCAAGATCGACTAGCGGGCCGGGAGACCCAGTACTTC
>TRBJ2-3|TRBV5-6|NA|TRBD1|15
CASSLDRFSTDTQYF
TGTGCCAGCAGTTTGGACAGGTTTAGCACAGATACGCAGTATTTT
>TRBJ1-6|TRBV7-9|NA|TRBD1|13
CASSLEGASPLHF
TGTGCCAGCAGCTTAGAGGGGGCATCACCCCTCCACTTT
>TRBJ1-2|TRBV19|NA|NA|13
CASSIEQLAGYTF
TGTGCCAGTAGTATAGAACAGCTCGCCGGCTACACCTTC
>TRBJ1-1|TRBV5-1|few|NA|14
CASSSAGWSAEAFF
TGCGCCAGCAGCTCCGCAGGGTGGTCGGCTGAAGCTTTCTTT
>TRBJ1-2|TRBV5-4|NA|NA|16
CASSSSQKSGIYGYTF
TGTGCCAGCAGCTCGTCCCAGAAATCAGGGATCTATGGCTACACCTTC